These 22 T cell receptor beta chains originate from one sample sequenced in a study of T cell clonality in common variable immunodeficiency. Study-wide results and limits: Common variable immunodeficiency TCR beta sequences reportedly had fewer deletions and N-nucleotide insertions.

The antigens these receptors bind are not known. Profiling relied on immunoSEQ multiplex PCR, and the TCRdb table lists in-frame clones only, not all of them. There are roughly 40,000 clones in the sample, none observed a single time. Sequences were obtained from peripheral blood mononuclear cells. These receptors came from a human donor with common variable immunodeficiency.

As regards this clone: With the read ending 3 residues before the CDR3 end, the germline J gene is used to fill in that end. The J gene is TRBJ2-1, the V gene TRBV2; 7 bases map to TRBD1. With V trimmed by 0 bases and J by 5 bases, 7 bases remained unmatched. The CDR3 runs to 16 residues. The germline V gene has CDR1 SNHLY and CDR2 FYNNEI. The CDR3 sequence is CASSEARDRANNEQFF. Partial CDR3 DNA: TGTGCCAGCAGTGAAGCGAGGGACAGAGCCAACAATGAG.

This clone was detected many times. The sequenced CDR3 bases are TGTGCCAGCAGCCCAGAAATGAACACTGAA. It yields the protein CASSPEMNTE. The CDR3 reads in full as CASSPEMNTEAFF. The chain carries TRBV2 and TRBJ1-1; D ambiguous. The read ends 3 residues shy of where the CDR3 ends; the end is completed using the germline J gene. Per the germline V gene, CDR1 is SNHLY and CDR2 is FYNNEI. The CDR3 has 13 residues. V gave up 6 bases and J gave up 0 bases, with 8 bases separating them.

This clone showed up just a few times. The DNA ends 3 residues before the CDR3 does, and the rest of the CDR3 is filled in from the germline J gene. The V gene is TRBV20-1, the J gene TRBJ1-2; a weak D match, TRBD1 (6 bases). CDR1 is DFQATT, CDR2 SNEGSKA, per germline (reference sequence). V lost 0 bases and J 6 bases, leaving 17 bases between the germline ends. The CDR3 sequence is 15 residues long. The CDR3 sequence is CSARDRYRDWNGYTF. The sequenced CDR3 bases are TGCAGTGCTAGAGACCGATACAGGGATTGGAATGGC.

A few counts support this clone. The read falls 3 residues short of the CDR3 end, and the missing part is taken from the germline J gene. The genes are TRBV2 and TRBJ2-7; unclear D gene. Germline V lookup: CDR1 SNHLY, CDR2 FYNNEI. V shed 6 bases and J shed 2 bases, with 5 bases lying between them. The CDR3 length is 11 residues. This CDR3 is CASRDTYEQYF. Incomplete CDR3 DNA: TGTGCCAGCAGAGACACCTACGAG.

This clone was observed many times. The read ends 3 residues before the CDR3 terminus; that terminus is restored from the germline J gene. J is TRBJ2-1 and V is TRBV29-1; D remains unclear. This CDR3 contains 15 residues. Germline-derived CDR1 and CDR2 are SQVTM and ANQGSEA. V dropped 0 bases and J dropped 0 bases, with 9 bases sitting between them. Incomplete CDR3 DNA: TGCAGCGTTGAAGATAAACACCGCTCCTACAATGAG. This gives the protein CSVEDKHRSYNE. The full-length CDR3 reads as CSVEDKHRSYNEQFF.

This clone was found many times. Read sequence stops 3 residues before the CDR3 end, and the germline J gene provides the missing end. V usage is TRBV20-1 and J usage is TRBJ2-5; TRBD1 aligns across 7 bases. The CDR3 covers 14 residues. Germline V CDR1 and CDR2: DFQATT, SNEGSKA (reference sequence). The junction had 9 bases not matched to a gene; V was cut back by 3 bases and J by 5 bases. The CDR3 spells CSARLTGPGETQYF. CDR3 DNA (partial): TGCAGTGCTAGGTTGACAGGGCCAGGGGAGACC.

This clone showed up many times. The read ends 3 residues early relative to the CDR3; the germline J gene fills the gap. V usage is TRBV2 and J usage is TRBJ1-4; TRBD1 matches 7 bases. The CDR3 length is 15 residues. Germline V gene sequence: CDR1 SNHLY, CDR2 FYNNEI. V lost 4 bases, J lost 0 bases, and 2 bases stayed unmatched. CDR3 DNA, as far as it was read: TGTGCCAGCAGTGTCCAGGGGGCAACTAATGAAAAA. This sequence encodes CASSVQGATNEK. The whole CDR3 protein reads CASSVQGATNEKLFF.

This clone occurred many times. The CDR3 protein is CAISEPKVDRENTEAFF. The part of the CDR3 DNA that was read is TGTGCCATCAGTGAACCGAAAGTGGACAGGGAGAACACTGAA. The chain carries TRBV10-3 and TRBJ1-1; 8 nucleotides match TRBD1. The read comes to an end 3 residues before the CDR3 does, leaving the germline J gene to fill in the end. Germline assignment: CDR1 ENHRY and CDR2 SYGVKD. The junction had 10 bases not matched to a gene; V was cut back by 3 bases and J by 1 base. The CDR3 consists of 17 residues.

To note about this clone: The CDR3 end lies 3 residues beyond the end of the read and is filled in from the germline J gene. The genes are TRBV7-9 and TRBJ2-7, with 7 nucleotides matching TRBD2. The V segment lost 4 bases and the J segment 0 bases; nucleotides outside the gene matches: 6. The CDR3 loop spans 15 amino acids. From germline, CDR1 is SEHNR and CDR2 FQNEAQ (reference sequence). The sequenced part of the CDR3 DNA is TGTGCCAGCAGCTCTCAGACGGGGGGCTCCTACGAG. It specifies CASSSQTGGSYE. In full, the CDR3 reads CASSSQTGGSYEQYF.

This clone was seen many times. The read gets to within 3 residues of the CDR3 end, and the germline J gene fills in the rest. The chain carries TRBV5-1 and TRBJ2-2; D not certain. The CDR3 is 15 residues long. Trimming took 0 bases from V and 3 from J, leaving 9 bases between them. Germline loops: CDR1 SGHRS, CDR2 YFSETQ. CDR3 in amino acids: CASSLDPRDTGELFF. The covered CDR3 bases are TGCGCCAGCAGCTTGGACCCTCGCGACACCGGGGAG.

This clone has a handful of counts. The CDR3 end falls 3 residues outside the read, so it is completed with the germline J gene. The chain carries TRBV7-2 and TRBJ2-7; D remains ambiguous. V lost 5 bases to trimming and J lost 1 base, with 6 bases between them. The CDR3 is made up of 12 amino acids. The germline gives CDR1 SGHTA, CDR2 FQGNSA. CDR3 DNA, as far as it was read: TGTGCCAGCAGCCCTACGTCCTACGAG. The encoded protein is CASSPTSYE. The CDR3, in full, reads CASSPTSYEQYF.

Regarding this clone: The CDR3 extends 3 residues past the end of the read, so its final part is completed from the germline J gene. The chain couples TRBV7-2 to TRBJ2-7; 8 positions agree with TRBD1. Germline CDR1 reads SGHTA; CDR2 reads FQGNSA. V was clipped by 5 bases and J by 2 bases; unmatched bases: 8. The CDR3 is 15 amino acids. CDR3 DNA (partial): TGTGCCAGCAGCCTAGTCAGGGGGCCCCCCTACGAG. This translates into CASSLVRGPPYE. The full CDR3 sequence reads CASSLVRGPPYEQYF.

In this sample, this clone turned up a few times. The read ends 3 residues shy of where the CDR3 ends; the end is completed using the germline J gene. This chain uses TRBV18 with TRBJ2-5; perhaps TRBD2 as D (6 bases). The CDR3 length is 17 residues. Germline CDR1 KGHSH, CDR2 LQKENI. V lost 4 bases and J 2 bases, leaving 20 bases between the germline ends. Incomplete CDR3 DNA: TGTGCCAGCTCACGACAGAGGCGGGGCAGCGGTCAAGAGACC. The encoded protein is CASSRQRRGSGQET. The complete CDR3 sequence is CASSRQRRGSGQETQYF.

The table lists this clone with many counts. The CDR3 end falls 3 residues outside the read, so it is completed with the germline J gene. The genes are TRBV12-3 or TRBV12-4 and TRBJ2-1; maybe TRBD1 (5 bases). Trimming pared 8 bases from V and 4 bases from J, leaving 9 bases between. The CDR3 covers 12 residues. The CDR3 is CASGNRYNEQFF. The CDR3 DNA, read in part, is TGTGCCAGCGGGAACAGGTACAATGAG.

The CDR3 DNA, read in part, is TGTGCCAGCAGCTTAAAGGCAGGGGTAGGTGAG. Protein: CASSLKAGVGE. In full, the CDR3 reads CASSLKAGVGEQFF. This sequence joins TRBV7-3 and TRBJ2-1, with TRBD1 as a possible D gene (6 bases). The CDR3 is cut off 3 residues early in the read; its end comes from the germline J gene. Germline CDR1 and CDR2: SGHTA and FQGTGA. CDR3 size: 14 residues. V gave up 1 base and J gave up 9 bases, with 13 bases separating them.

The sequenced CDR3 bases are TGTGCCAGTAGTATAACAGGGGGGGCCTACGAG. This encodes CASSITGGAYE. The whole CDR3 sequence is CASSITGGAYEQYF. The chain combines TRBV19 with TRBJ2-7, with a tentative D call TRBD1 (8 bases). The read ends 3 residues shy of where the CDR3 ends; the end is completed using the germline J gene. Deletions cut 2 bases from V and 2 bases from J, with 10 bases between. Germline CDR1 and CDR2: LNHDA and SQIVND (reference sequence). This CDR3 region has 14 residues.

By share, this clone counts as medium-sized (0.01 to 0.1%). The read terminates 3 residues ahead of where the CDR3 ends, so the germline J gene completes it. V usage is TRBV4-2 and J usage is TRBJ2-1; 12 positions match TRBD2. The CDR3 runs to 17 residues. Per the germline V gene, CDR1 is LGHNA and CDR2 is YNFKEQ. Losses at the gene ends were 1 base for V and 0 bases for J; bases not matched to a gene: 1. CDR3 amino acids: CASSQGTSGTSYNEQFF. CDR3 bases read: TGTGCCAGCAGCCAAGGGACTAGCGGGACCTCCTACAATGAG.

This clone was counted a few times. The CDR3 goes on 3 residues after the read ends, and that part is filled in from the germline J gene. The chain carries TRBV5-1 and TRBJ1-6, with 8 bases matching TRBD1. In germline, CDR1 is SGHRS, CDR2 YFSETQ. The V and J ends lost 0 bases and 6 bases, in that order; junction bases with no gene match: 2. The CDR3 is 15 residues long. CDR3 DNA (partial): TGCGCCAGCAGCTTGGGAGACAGGGGTAATTCACCC. Protein product: CASSLGDRGNSP. The entire CDR3 sequence reads CASSLGDRGNSPLHF. Full variable domain (missing parts from reference TRBV5-1 and TRBJ1-6): KAGVTQTPRYLIKTRGQQVTLSCSPISGHRSVSWYQQTPGQGLQFLFEYFSETQRNKGNFPGRFSGRQFSNSRSEMNVSTLELGDSALYLCASSLGDRGNSPLHFGNGTRLTVT.

This clone was counted many times. With the read ending 3 residues before the CDR3 end, the germline J gene is used to fill in that end. This chain links TRBV28 with TRBJ2-3; 11 positions agree with TRBD2. Germline CDR1 reads MDHEN; CDR2 reads SYDVKM. Trimming at V came to 6 bases and at J to 5 bases, leaving 7 bases not matched to a gene. This CDR3 is built from 15 residues. CDR3 residues: CASSPLAGGEDTQYF. Partial CDR3 DNA: TGTGCCAGCAGCCCTCTAGCGGGAGGTGAAGATACG. Supplemented by reference TRBV28 and TRBJ2-3, the full variable domain reads DVKVTQSSRYLVKRTGEKVFLECVQDMDHENMFWYRQDPGLGLRLIYFSYDVKMKEKGDIPEGYSVSREKKERFSLILESASTNQTSMYLCASSPLAGGEDTQYFGPGTRLTVL.

A note on this clone: Coverage ceases 3 residues before the CDR3 finishes, and the germline J gene fills in the end. This chain connects TRBV7-2 to TRBJ1-2; D not resolved. Trimming shortened V by 0 bases and J by 2 bases, and 7 bases separated the two germline ends. Germline values: CDR1 SGHTA, CDR2 FQGNSA. The CDR3 loop spans 14 amino acids. The CDR3: CASSLASRNYGYTF. Incomplete CDR3 DNA: TGTGCCAGCAGCTTAGCGTCCAGAAACTATGGC.

This clone was seen ten or more times. The CDR3 sequence is CASSYRVEQYF. CDR3 DNA (partial): TGTGCCAGCAGTTACCGGGTCGAG. The chain couples TRBV6-2 or TRBV6-3 to TRBJ2-7; D gene uncertain. The CDR3 end lies 3 residues beyond the end of the read and is filled in from the germline J gene. V lost 2 bases and J lost 6, with 5 bases in between. Germline values: CDR1 MNHEY, CDR2 SVGEGT. The CDR3 length is 11 residues.

This clone has only a few counts. The sequenced CDR3 bases are TGTGCCAGTAGTATTTCAGGAGTGGCTGGC. This codes for CASSISGVAG. The full CDR3 protein is CASSISGVAGYTF. The V gene is TRBV19, the J gene TRBJ1-2; no clear D. The CDR3 is cut off 3 residues early in the read; its end comes from the germline J gene. The germline CDR1 and CDR2 sequences are LNHDA and SQIVND (reference sequence). This CDR3 contains 13 residues. Trimming left V 3 bases short and J 7 bases short, with 12 bases between. Supplemented by reference TRBV19 and TRBJ1-2, the full variable domain reads DGGITQSPKYLFRKEGQNVTLSCEQNLNHDAMYWYRQDPGQGLRLIYYSQIVNDFQKGDIAEGYSVSREKKESFPLTVTSAQKNPTAFYLCASSISGVAGYTFGSGTRLTVV.